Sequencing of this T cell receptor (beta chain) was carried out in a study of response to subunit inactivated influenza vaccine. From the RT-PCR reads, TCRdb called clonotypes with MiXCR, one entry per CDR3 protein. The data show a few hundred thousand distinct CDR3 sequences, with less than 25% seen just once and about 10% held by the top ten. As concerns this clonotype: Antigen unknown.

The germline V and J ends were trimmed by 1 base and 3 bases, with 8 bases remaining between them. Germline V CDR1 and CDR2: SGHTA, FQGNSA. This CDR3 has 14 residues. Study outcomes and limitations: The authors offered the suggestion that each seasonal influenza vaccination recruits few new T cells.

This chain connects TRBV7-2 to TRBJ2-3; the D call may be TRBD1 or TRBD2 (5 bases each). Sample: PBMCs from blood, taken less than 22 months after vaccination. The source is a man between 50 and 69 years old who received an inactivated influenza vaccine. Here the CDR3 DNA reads TGTGCCAGCAGCTTAGACAGGAGGACAGATACGCAGTATTTT. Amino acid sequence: CASSLDRRTDTQYF.